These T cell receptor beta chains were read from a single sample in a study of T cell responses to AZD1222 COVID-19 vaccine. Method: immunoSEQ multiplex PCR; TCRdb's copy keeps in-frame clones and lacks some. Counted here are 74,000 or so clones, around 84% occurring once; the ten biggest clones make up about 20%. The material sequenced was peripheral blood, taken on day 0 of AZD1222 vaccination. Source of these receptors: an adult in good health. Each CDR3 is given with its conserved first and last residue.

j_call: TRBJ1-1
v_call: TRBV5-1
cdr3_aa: CASSLGQGFRRQGRNTEAFF

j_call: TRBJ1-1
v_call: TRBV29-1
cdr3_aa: CSGDRGNTEAFF

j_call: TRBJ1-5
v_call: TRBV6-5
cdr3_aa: CASSSPGRGQPQHF

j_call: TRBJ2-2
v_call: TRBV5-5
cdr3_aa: CASSWGQGSGELFF

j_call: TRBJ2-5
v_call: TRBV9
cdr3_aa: CASSAQTEGLTQYF

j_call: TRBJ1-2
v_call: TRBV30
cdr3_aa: CAWISSWYGYTF

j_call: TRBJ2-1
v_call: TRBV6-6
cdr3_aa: CASSYKKNSVKNEQFF

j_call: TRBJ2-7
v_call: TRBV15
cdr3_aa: CATSNGPGTSHEQYF

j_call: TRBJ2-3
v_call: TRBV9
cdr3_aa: CASNGGDDTDTQYF

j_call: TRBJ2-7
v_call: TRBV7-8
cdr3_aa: CASSAGLAVSTYEQYF

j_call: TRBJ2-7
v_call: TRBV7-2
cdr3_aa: CASSPRDKPYEQYF

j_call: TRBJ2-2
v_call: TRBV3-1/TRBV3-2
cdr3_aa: CASSQANRKTGELFF

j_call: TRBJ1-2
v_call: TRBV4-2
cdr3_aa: CASSQGTAGPSYGYTF

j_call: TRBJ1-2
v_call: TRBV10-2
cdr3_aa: CASRSPDGDYGYTF

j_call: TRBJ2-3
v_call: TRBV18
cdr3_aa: CASSPFSNPGEDTQYF

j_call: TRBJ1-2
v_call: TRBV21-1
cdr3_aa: CARDPPPNYGYTF

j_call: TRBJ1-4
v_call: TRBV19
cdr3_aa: CASSLRTGNEKLFF

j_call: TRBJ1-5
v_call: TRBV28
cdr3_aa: CASSPRTGSNQPQHF

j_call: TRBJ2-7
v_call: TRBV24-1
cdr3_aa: CATSDPRGSAAYEQYF

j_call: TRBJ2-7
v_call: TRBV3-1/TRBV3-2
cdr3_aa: CASSPGTSGLYEQYF

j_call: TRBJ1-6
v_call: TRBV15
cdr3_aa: CATSRDVRRAGGYNSPLHF

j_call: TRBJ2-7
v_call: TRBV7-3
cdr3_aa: CASSLTGIRDSGGLTEQYF